This TCR beta chain was documented in a study of T cells in Graves' hyperthyroidism and ophthalmopathy. Study-wide results and caveats: The model's output predicted ophthalmopathy at a median of 6.5 months prior to onset.

The V gene lost 5 bases and the J gene lost 5 bases, with 16 bases spanning the gap. The CDR3 loop spans 14 amino acids. The study left out patients who had uncontrolled infection, other autoimmune disease, pregnancy or lactation. Diagnostic decisions used clinical symptoms, serum thyroxine and TRAb, thyroid ultrasound and orbital computed tomography. This clonotype was picked up many times. The target antigen is unknown. Using RNA transcripts as the source, TCR beta CDR3 regions were amplified. TCR CDR3 regions were first amplified by RT-PCR with HTBI primers. TCRdb called the multiplex PCR reads again in MiXCR, with one record for every CDR3 protein. The sample includes about 460,000 distinct CDR3 sequences, roughly 22% of them seen just once.

The receptor comes from an older woman with Graves' ophthalmopathy. The V gene is TRBV12-3 or TRBV12-4, the J gene TRBJ2-7; D may be TRBD1 (6 bases). The sample taken for sequencing was blood. The CDR3 loop is CASSHTGTFNEQYF. CDR3 sequence (DNA): TGTGCCAGCAGTCACACCGGGACATTCAACGAGCAGTACTTC.